These 8 T cell receptor beta chains originate from one sample sequenced in a study of spatial heterogeneity in lung cancer. Study-level findings and limits: Mutation counts in tumors were tracked by counts of expanded intratumoral alpha and beta TCRs.

TCRdb fed the 5' RACE reads into MiXCR, producing one record per CDR3 protein. Of under 20,000 distinct CDR3 sequences detected, 5.8% appear once; the ten largest clones hold approximately 10%. Time point defined: sample taken at primary tumor resection. These receptors have no known antigen. The source material was lung tumor tissue, sampled at surgery. These receptor sequences come from a female donor with early-stage non-small cell lung cancer.

This clonotype rates as medium-sized (0.01 to 0.1%). Because the library targeted alpha chains, this beta chain is an off-target read whose size means little. The chain uses TRBV30 and TRBJ2-1, with D unclear. The CDR3 is made up of 14 amino acids. The V gene's germline CDR1 is GTSNPN and CDR2 SVGIG (reference sequence). Trimming cost V 0 bases and J 9 bases, with 15 bases left between them. The CDR3 here is CAWSVDFNIAEQFF. CDR3 nucleotides: TGTGCCTGGAGTGTAGACTTCAATATAGCTGAGCAGTTCTTC.

This clonotype was seen ten or more times. This beta chain is a stray sequence in a library constructed for alpha chains; its clone size is not meaningful. The CDR3 loop reads CASSFGQINSPLHF. The CDR3 nucleotides read TGTGCCAGCAGTTTCGGACAGATTAATTCACCCCTCCACTTT. This rearrangement joins TRBV12-3 or TRBV12-4 to TRBJ1-6; perhaps TRBD1 as D (6 bases). The CDR3 spans 14 residues. V lost 3 bases and J lost 6, with 9 bases in between.

This clonotype was seen at least ten times. This beta chain lies outside the target of a library built for alpha chains; its clone size means little. This rearrangement joins TRBV27 to TRBJ1-1, with TRBD1 as a possible D gene (6 bases). This CDR3 is 13 amino acids long. Germline values: CDR1 MNHEY, CDR2 SMNVEV (reference sequence). V shed 5 bases and J shed 5 bases, with 12 bases lying between them. The CDR3 region has the DNA TGTGCCAGCAGTCGTAACAGGGAAACTGAAGCTTTCTTT. This codes for CASSRNRETEAFF.

About this clonotype: Because the library targeted alpha chains, this beta chain is an off-target read whose size means little. The chain joins TRBV5-6 to TRBJ2-2; 9 bases fit TRBD1. Germline V lookup: CDR1 SGHDT, CDR2 YYEEEE. Losses at the gene ends were 1 base for V and 5 bases for J; bases not matched to a gene: 6. The length of the CDR3 is 16 residues. The CDR3 here is CASSLYGTGTTGELFF. DNA of the CDR3: TGTGCCAGCAGCTTGTATGGGACAGGGACTACCGGGGAGCTGTTTTTT.

On this clonotype itself: This beta chain came through as a stray read in a library set up for alpha chains, and its size says little. This sequence joins TRBV6-6 and TRBJ2-2; possible D gene TRBD1, 5 bases. This CDR3 has 13 amino acids. V was cut by 0 bases and J by 9 bases, with 8 bases left in between. Germline values: CDR1 MNHNY, CDR2 SVGAGI (reference sequence). The CDR3 nucleotides are TGTGCCAGCAGTTACTCACAGGCCCGGGAGCTGTTTTTT. Protein: CASSYSQARELFF.

This clonotype showed up many times. Because the library targeted alpha chains, this beta chain is an off-target read whose size means little. The CDR3 spells CSARGAEEKLFF. For the CDR3, the DNA is TGCAGTGCTAGGGGGGCGGAGGAAAAACTGTTTTTT. The rearrangement uses TRBV20-1 and TRBJ1-4; possible D gene TRBD1, 6 bases. Trimming left V 3 bases short and J 8 bases short, with 10 bases between. The CDR3 sequence is 12 residues long. Germline CDR1 DFQATT, CDR2 SNEGSKA (reference sequence).

This clonotype was counted ten times or more. This beta chain is a stray read from a library made for alpha chains; its abundance is not meaningful. This chain connects TRBV5-5 to TRBJ2-2, with D uncertain. Germline CDR1 and CDR2: SGHKS and YYEKEE (reference sequence). This CDR3 is 14 amino acids long. Deletions cut 0 bases from V and 2 bases from J, with 5 bases between. The CDR3 coding sequence is TGTGCCAGCAGCTTGGCCACTAACACCGGGGAGCTGTTTTTT. Amino acid sequence: CASSLATNTGELFF.

This clonotype was observed a handful of times. This beta chain is an unintended read in a library built for alpha chains; its size means little. This rearrangement joins TRBV2 to TRBJ2-3; no clear D. The germline V and J ends were trimmed by 6 bases and 0 bases, with 7 bases remaining between them. The length of the CDR3 is 13 residues. The germline V gene has CDR1 SNHLY and CDR2 FYNNEI. This CDR3 reads CASSVTSTDTQYF. In DNA, the CDR3 is TGTGCCAGCAGCGTCACCAGCACAGATACGCAGTATTTT.